The table lists the clone carrying this T cell receptor (beta chain) with many counts. Its target is unknown. This sample was included in a study of glioma-infiltrating T cells. Study outcomes and limitations: Above-expected tissue-blood divergence occurred in all gliomas, most in low-grade ones.

Amplification of TCR alpha and beta CDR3 regions from RNA used iRepertoire nested multiplex PCR. Tissue mRNA or PBMC total RNA, roughly 85-450 ng, went into one-step reverse transcription and amplification. TCRdb called the multiplex PCR reads again in MiXCR, with one record for every CDR3 protein. The table includes about 130,000 distinct CDR3 sequences, 24% detected once. V was clipped by 7 bases and J by 0 bases, with 9 bases between them. Germline V gene sequence: CDR1 MDHEN, CDR2 SYDVKM. This CDR3 has 13 amino acids. The sequenced sample was glioma tissue, nonneoplastic brain tissue, or PBMCs (not recorded which). This TCR was recovered from a human donor with low-grade glioma or glioblastoma, undergoing nonglioma brain surgery, or in good health (not recorded which). V and J are TRBV28 and TRBJ1-1; D not certain. CDR3 DNA sequence: TGTGCCAGCAAAAAGACCCTGAACACTGAAGCTTTCTTT. This gives the protein CASKKTLNTEAFF.